This TCR beta chain emerged from a study of blood T cells in healthy people across ages. The study, taken as a whole, reports: Versus aged donors, long-lived donors had higher diversity and more naive CD4+ cells.

The CDR3 has 14 residues. V lost 0 bases and J lost 8, with 13 bases in between. Per germline, CDR1 SEHNR and CDR2 FQNEAQ (reference sequence). Caucasian, healthy and from Russia, the donors were aged between about 6 and 90. Note on this clonotype: What it binds is unknown.

Then a second PCR, running roughly 7 to 11 cycles, was carried out with a sample-barcoded 5' primer and a J-beta primer mix. A 12-random-nucleotide template-switch adaptor tagged each cDNA molecule. TCRdb reanalysed the 5' RACE reads using MiXCR and keeps one entry per CDR3 protein. Of about 1.4 million distinct CDR3 sequences listed, 45% to 70% are singletons. The V gene is TRBV7-9, the J gene TRBJ1-2, with D unresolved. Sequenced sample: blood. The clonotype originates from a man between 18 and 29 years old in good health. The CDR3 loop is CASSLASSSSGYTF. The CDR3 DNA is TGTGCCAGCAGCTTAGCCTCGAGTTCGTCCGGCTACACCTTC.